The 14 T cell receptor beta chains below come from one sample, sequenced in a study of T cells after somatic rescue of genetic block. Produced via immunoSEQ multiplex PCR; TCRdb's table is partial and in-frame only. The top ten clones hold roughly 2.9% of a sample with roughly 71,000 clones, roughly 88% of them seen once. The specimen was peripheral blood mononuclear cells (PBMCs). The receptor set was obtained from a man younger than 40.

The V and J genes are TRBV28 and TRBJ2-7; the match to TRBD2 covers 7 bases. V gave up 3 bases and J gave up 4 bases; unmatched junction bases: 9. The CDR3 contains 15 residues. Germline assignment: CDR1 MDHEN and CDR2 SYDVKM. CDR3 amino acids: CASSFVLGGSYEQYF. As DNA, the CDR3 is TGTGCCAGCAGTTTCGTTTTGGGCGGGAGTTACGAGCAGTACTTC.

In nucleotides, the CDR3 is TGTGCCAGCAGCCAAGAACTCATCACAGATACGCAGTATTTT. Translation: CASSQELITDTQYF. The chain recombines TRBV14 with TRBJ2-3; D gene uncertain. V lost 0 bases, J lost 2 bases, and 6 bases lay in between. CDR3 size: 14 residues. Germline-derived CDR1 and CDR2 are SGHDN and FVKESK.

The gene calls are TRBV7-8 and TRBJ1-2; D uncertain. The V end was cut by 1 base, the J end by 4 bases, with 10 bases between. This CDR3 spans 14 amino acids. Germline-derived CDR1 and CDR2 are SGHVS and FQNEAQ. The DNA of the CDR3 is TGTGCCAGCAGCTTAGGTTCGGCTAGCTATGGCTACACCTTC. Encoded protein: CASSLGSASYGYTF.

The CDR3, as DNA: TGTGCTAGTGGTTCCCTCTACGAGCAGTACTTC. Translating it yields CASGSLYEQYF. The chain combines TRBV12-5 with TRBJ2-7, with D unclear. Germline V gene sequence: CDR1 LGHNT, CDR2 FRNRAP. V dropped 4 bases and J dropped 3 bases, with 4 bases sitting between them. The CDR3 is 11 amino acids.

The chain combines TRBV5-4 with TRBJ2-7, with TRBD1 matching 9 bases. CDR3 length equals 16 residues. Germline V CDR1 and CDR2: SGHNT, YYREEE (reference sequence). The V gene end was trimmed by 0 bases and the J gene end by 3 bases; junction bases not matched to a gene: 7. CDR3 nucleotide sequence: TGTGCCAGCAGCTTGGGGACCGGGACAGGGAACTACGAGCAGTACTTC. Its protein product is CASSLGTGTGNYEQYF.

The V and J genes are TRBV5-1 and TRBJ2-7, with D possibly matching TRBD2 (5 bases). Germline CDR1 is SGHRS and CDR2 is YFSETQ. This CDR3 is built from 13 residues. V was trimmed by 0 bases and J by 5 bases, leaving 9 bases between them. CDR3 nucleotide sequence: TGCGCCAGCAGCTTGGGCCTGGGAGACGAGCAGTACTTC. Translation: CASSLGLGDEQYF.

The genes are TRBV11-2 and TRBJ2-5, with a weak D call TRBD1 (6 bases). The V gene lost 7 bases and the J gene lost 7 bases, with 16 bases spanning the gap. The germline CDR1 and CDR2 sequences are SGHAT and FQNNGV. The CDR3 consists of 13 residues. The CDR3 loop reads CASTYTGFGTQYF. The CDR3 DNA reads as TGTGCCAGCACGTACACAGGGTTTGGGACCCAGTACTTC.

The V and J genes are TRBV2 and TRBJ2-3; TRBD2 matches at 12 bases. The CDR3 length is 15 residues. Germline V gene sequence: CDR1 SNHLY, CDR2 FYNNEI. V was clipped by 8 bases and J by 1 base; unmatched bases: 4. The CDR3: CASGRLAGGTDTQYF. CDR3 sequence (DNA): TGTGCCAGCGGTAGACTAGCGGGGGGCACAGATACGCAGTATTTT.

V usage is TRBV7-6 and J usage is TRBJ2-2; 9 nucleotides line up with TRBD1. Germline trimming cut 5 bases from V and 8 bases from J; bases unmatched to any gene: 6. The CDR3 has 14 residues. From germline, CDR1 is SGHVS and CDR2 FNYEAQ. CDR3 in DNA: TGTGCCAGCAGCCCTGGGACAGGGAGAGGGGAGCTGTTTTTT. Its translation is CASSPGTGRGELFF.

This chain uses TRBV6-1 with TRBJ1-1; D might be TRBD1 (5 bases). Trimming cost V 6 bases and J 6 bases, with 17 bases left between them. CDR1 MNHNS and CDR2 SASEGT come from the germline V gene. The CDR3 covers 14 residues. CDR3 sequence: CASSEREGLAEAFF. The CDR3 coding sequence is TGTGCCAGCAGCGAAAGAGAGGGGTTGGCTGAAGCTTTCTTT.

The chain uses TRBV30 and TRBJ1-1; possible D gene TRBD1, 6 bases. Germline values: CDR1 GTSNPN, CDR2 SVGIG (reference sequence). Trimming left V 2 bases short and J 1 base short, with 11 bases between. This CDR3 has 14 amino acids. The CDR3 DNA sequence: TGTGCCTGGAGTAACTTGGGACAGAACACTGAAGCTTTCTTT. This sequence encodes CAWSNLGQNTEAFF.

J is TRBJ2-1 and V is TRBV6-5; 7 bases map to TRBD1. The CDR3 extends over 14 amino acids. The germline gives CDR1 MNHEY, CDR2 SVGAGI. Trimming cost V 2 bases and J 9 bases; bases outside gene matches: 7. Here the CDR3 reads CASSYGRGQFEQFF. CDR3 nucleotide sequence: TGTGCCAGCAGTTACGGTAGGGGGCAATTTGAGCAGTTCTTC.

The chain couples TRBV27 to TRBJ2-4; TRBD1 matches at 9 bases. Germline V gene data show CDR1 as MNHEY and CDR2 as SMNVEV (reference sequence). V was clipped by 6 bases and J by 7 bases; unmatched bases: 4. The CDR3 length is 13 residues. The chain's CDR3 is CASSHDRGNIQYF. In nucleotides, the CDR3 is TGTGCCAGCAGCCATGACAGGGGGAACATTCAGTACTTC.

The chain couples TRBV5-1 to TRBJ2-7, with no clear D. CDR1 is SGHRS and CDR2 is YFSETQ in the germline V gene. Trimming stripped 7 bases from V and 0 bases from J, with 11 bases between. The CDR3 extends over 13 amino acids. CDR3 coding DNA: TGCGCCAGCCGCCTGGGAACCTCCTACGAGCAGTACTTC. Translating it yields CASRLGTSYEQYF.